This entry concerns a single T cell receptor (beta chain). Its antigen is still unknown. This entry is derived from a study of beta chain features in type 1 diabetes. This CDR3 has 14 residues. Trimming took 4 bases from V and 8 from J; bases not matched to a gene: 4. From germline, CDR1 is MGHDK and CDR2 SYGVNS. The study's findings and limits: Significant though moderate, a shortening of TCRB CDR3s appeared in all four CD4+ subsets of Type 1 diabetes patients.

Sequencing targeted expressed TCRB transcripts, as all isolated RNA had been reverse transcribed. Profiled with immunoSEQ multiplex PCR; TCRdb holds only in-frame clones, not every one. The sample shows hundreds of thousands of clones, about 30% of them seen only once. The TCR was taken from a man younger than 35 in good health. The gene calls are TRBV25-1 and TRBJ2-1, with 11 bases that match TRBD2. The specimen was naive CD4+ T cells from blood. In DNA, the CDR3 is TGTGCCAGCAGTGTAGCGGGAGGGCGGGATGAGCAGTTCTTC. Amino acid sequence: CASSVAGGRDEQFF.